The 5 T cell receptor beta chains below come from one sample, sequenced in a study of a mutant IDH1 vaccine in newly diagnosed glioma. Time point in this sample: baseline, week 1 (first vaccination visit). Specified treatment: pre-vaccination baseline after standard-of-care therapy. Repertoires were generated with immunoSEQ multiplex PCR, while TCRdb's copy carries only in-frame clones and drops some. Of just under 95,000 clones in the sample, around four fifths are singletons; the top ten hold approximately 7.9%. The sample in question was PBMCs, obtained from a glioma patient treated with radiotherapy, temozolomide or both. All receptors derive from a man between 35 and 55 years old with glioma.

This chain links TRBV2 with TRBJ2-6, with D perhaps matching TRBD2 (5 bases). The CDR3 sequence is 17 residues long. The germline gives CDR1 SNHLY, CDR2 FYNNEI. V lost 4 bases, J lost 1 base, and 14 bases lay in between. The CDR3 reads CASSGRGFGSGANVLTF. Here the CDR3 DNA reads TGTGCCAGCAGTGGACGGGGTTTTGGGTCTGGGGCCAACGTCCTGACTTTC.

Only one count was recorded for this clone. The chain carries TRBV6-5 and TRBJ1-1; 8 bases line up with TRBD1. Germline V gene data show CDR1 as MNHEY and CDR2 as SVGAGI. The V and J ends lost 6 bases and 2 bases, in that order; junction bases with no gene match: 5. The CDR3 sequence is 14 residues long. The CDR3, as DNA: TGTGCCAGCAGCCAGGACAGGGTCAACACTGAAGCTTTCTTT. It translates to CASSQDRVNTEAFF.

J is TRBJ2-5 and V is TRBV10-3; 8 positions agree with TRBD2. The CDR3 has 14 residues. The ends lost 9 bases at V and 1 base at J; junction bases unmatched: 7. CDR1 ENHRY and CDR2 SYGVKD come from the germline V gene. This CDR3 reads CAIAAGTSQETQYF. The DNA for the CDR3 is TGTGCCATTGCCGCCGGGACTAGCCAAGAGACCCAGTACTTC.

Worth noting for this clone: One junction end disagrees with the germline gene, perhaps due to a read error. Other DNA sequences in this specimen translate into the identical CDR3. This sequence joins TRBV4-3 and TRBJ2-5, with D maybe TRBD1 (5 bases). Per the germline V gene, CDR1 is LGHNA and CDR2 is YSLEER. The CDR3 totals 16 residues. Here the CDR3 reads CASSQARTQSQETQYF. For the CDR3, the DNA is TGCGCCAGCAGTCAAGCCCGGACACAATCTCAAGAGACCCAGTACTTC.

CDR3: CASSFTGSNQPQHF. The CDR3 bases are TGTGCCAGCAGCTTCACAGGGAGCAATCAGCCCCAGCATTTT. The chain links TRBV5-4 to TRBJ1-5, with D perhaps matching TRBD1 (6 bases). V lost 2 bases to trimming and J lost 1 base, with 7 bases between them. The CDR3 length is 14 residues. CDR1 and CDR2 (germline): SGHNT, YYREEE (reference sequence).